This is a list of T cell receptor beta chains from one sample in a study of T cell repertoires in cytomegalovirus infection. TCRdb processed the reads anew with MiXCR; each CDR3 protein has one entry. This sample has approximately 120,000 distinct CDR3 sequences; 25% to 35% occur once, and the top ten carry approximately 78%. Their antigens remain unidentified. This specimen was CD8+ T cells from cultured PBMCs, taken from culture after CMV antigen stimulation. These receptors were collected from a human donor in good health (CMV status not recorded). Some clones in this sample may be carry-over from other donors' samples. Both conserved end residues are part of each CDR3. D genes are given only for firm matches. Size is omitted from some rows. Given values are once, few, many or a class for expanded clones.

V: TRBV27; size: NA; J: TRBJ1-1; D: TRBD1; CDR3: CASREGSWTGSQNTEAFF; DNA: TGTGCCAGCCGGGAAGGATCCTGGACAGGGAGTCAGAACACTGAAGCTTTCTTT
V: TRBV6-5; size: NA; J: TRBJ2-5; D: NA; CDR3: CASSYSTGTEETQYF; DNA: TGTGCCAGCAGTTACTCGACTGGGACGGAAGAGACCCAGTACTTC
V: TRBV15; size: NA; J: TRBJ2-7; D: NA; CDR3: CATSSGESTPSSYEQYF; DNA: TGTGCCACCAGCAGTGGGGAATCGACTCCCAGCTCCTACGAGCAGTACTTC
V: TRBV19; size: many; J: TRBJ1-2; D: NA; CDR3: CASSSPPGQPSLQYGYTF; DNA: TGTGCCAGTAGTTCCCCCCCTGGACAGCCCTCCCTACAGTATGGCTACACCTTC
V: TRBV7-6; size: many; J: TRBJ1-1; D: TRBD1; CDR3: CASSLPDGTGALGKTEAFF; DNA: TGTGCCAGCAGCTTGCCCGATGGGACAGGGGCCTTGGGGAAAACTGAAGCTTTCTTT
V: TRBV9; size: few; J: TRBJ2-2; D: NA; CDR3: CASSPGTSNTGELFF; DNA: TGTGCCAGCAGCCCGGGGACGTCAAACACCGGGGAGCTGTTTTTT
V: TRBV7-6; size: NA; J: TRBJ1-3; D: TRBD1; CDR3: CASSSGQESGNTIYF; DNA: TGTGCCAGCAGCTCCGGACAGGAGTCTGGAAACACCATATATTTT
V: TRBV7-9; size: few; J: TRBJ2-7; D: NA; CDR3: CASSQYYEQYF; DNA: TGTGCCAGCAGCCAATACTACGAGCAGTACTTC
V: TRBV2; size: NA; J: TRBJ1-2; D: NA; CDR3: CASSDFYTRNYGYTF; DNA: TGTGCCAGCAGCGACTTCTACACCCGTAACTATGGCTACACCTTC
V: TRBV6-1; size: NA; J: TRBJ2-1; D: TRBD2; CDR3: CASSYDGGGNDEQFF; DNA: TGTGCCAGCAGTTACGATGGCGGGGGAAACGATGAGCAGTTCTTC
V: TRBV6-1; size: few; J: TRBJ2-7; D: NA; CDR3: CASSLGRREWSYEQYF; DNA: TGTGCCAGCAGTCTCGGACGAAGGGAATGGTCCTACGAGCAGTACTTC
V: TRBV24-1; size: NA; J: TRBJ1-2; D: NA; CDR3: CATSAQGEGYTF; DNA: TGTGCCACCAGTGCCCAGGGCGAAGGCTACACCTTC
V: TRBV27; size: NA; J: TRBJ1-2; D: NA; CDR3: CASRRGGPANYGYTF; DNA: TGTGCCAGCAGGCGGGGGGGCCCAGCTAACTATGGCTACACCTTC
V: TRBV19; size: NA; J: TRBJ2-1; D: TRBD2; CDR3: CASSITSGGNLGEQFF; DNA: TGTGCCAGTAGTATTACTAGCGGGGGCAACTTGGGTGAGCAGTTCTTC
V: TRBV27; size: NA; J: TRBJ1-6; D: NA; CDR3: CANPLGENSPLHF; DNA: TGTGCCAACCCGTTGGGGGAGAATTCACCCCTCCACTTT
V: TRBV4-3; size: NA; J: TRBJ2-7; D: NA; CDR3: CASSRGTSYEQYF; DNA: TGCGCCAGCAGCCGAGGGACTTCTTACGAGCAGTACTTC
V: TRBV25-1; size: few; J: TRBJ1-5; D: NA; CDR3: CASSESGLGNQPQHF; DNA: TGTGCCAGCAGTGAATCCGGTCTGGGCAATCAGCCCCAGCATTTT
V: TRBV2; size: few; J: TRBJ1-1; D: NA; CDR3: CASSRTDEAFF; DNA: TGTGCCAGCAGTCGGACGGACGAAGCTTTCTTT
V: TRBV6-1; size: many; J: TRBJ2-1; D: NA; CDR3: CASSEGWGANNEQFF; DNA: TGTGCCAGCAGTGAGGGGTGGGGGGCGAACAATGAGCAGTTCTTC
V: TRBV12-3/TRBV12-4; size: NA; J: TRBJ1-1; D: NA; CDR3: CASSLARGNTEAFF; DNA: TGTGCCAGCAGTTTGGCGAGAGGGAACACTGAAGCTTTCTTT
V: TRBV2; size: NA; J: TRBJ1-6; D: NA; CDR3: CASSPDSSSYNSPLHF; DNA: TGTGCCAGCAGCCCCGATTCGAGCTCCTATAATTCACCCCTCCACTTT
V: TRBV12-3/TRBV12-4; size: NA; J: TRBJ2-1; D: NA; CDR3: CASSLFPERGNEQFF; DNA: TGTGCCAGCAGTTTATTCCCAGAGAGGGGCAATGAGCAGTTCTTC
V: TRBV12-3/TRBV12-4; size: NA; J: TRBJ1-1; D: NA; CDR3: CASSYGSEAFF; DNA: TGTGCCAGCAGTTACGGCAGTGAAGCTTTCTTT
V: TRBV4-1; size: many; J: TRBJ2-7; D: NA; CDR3: CASSQVTGDEQYF; DNA: TGCGCCAGCAGCCAAGTCACGGGAGACGAGCAGTACTTC
V: TRBV27; size: once; J: TRBJ2-2; D: NA; CDR3: CASTEDGGTNTGELFF; DNA: TGTGCCAGCACCGAGGACGGGGGTACGAACACCGGGGAGCTGTTTTTT
V: TRBV12-3/TRBV12-4; size: many; J: TRBJ2-2; D: NA; CDR3: CASSFIGGAREELFF; DNA: TGTGCCAGCAGTTTTATTGGCGGGGCCCGTGAGGAGCTGTTTTTT
V: TRBV4-1; size: few; J: TRBJ2-7; D: NA; CDR3: CASSQDLLGRDYEQYF; DNA: TGCGCCAGCAGCCAAGACCTCCTTGGTCGGGACTACGAGCAGTACTTC
V: TRBV28; size: NA; J: TRBJ2-1; D: TRBD2; CDR3: CASSSAGTNVYNEQFF; DNA: TGTGCCAGCAGTAGCGCCGGGACTAACGTTTACAATGAGCAGTTCTTC
V: TRBV7-9; size: few; J: TRBJ2-1; D: NA; CDR3: CASSPSERPKGEQFF; DNA: TGTGCCAGCAGCCCTAGCGAGAGGCCCAAGGGTGAGCAGTTCTTC